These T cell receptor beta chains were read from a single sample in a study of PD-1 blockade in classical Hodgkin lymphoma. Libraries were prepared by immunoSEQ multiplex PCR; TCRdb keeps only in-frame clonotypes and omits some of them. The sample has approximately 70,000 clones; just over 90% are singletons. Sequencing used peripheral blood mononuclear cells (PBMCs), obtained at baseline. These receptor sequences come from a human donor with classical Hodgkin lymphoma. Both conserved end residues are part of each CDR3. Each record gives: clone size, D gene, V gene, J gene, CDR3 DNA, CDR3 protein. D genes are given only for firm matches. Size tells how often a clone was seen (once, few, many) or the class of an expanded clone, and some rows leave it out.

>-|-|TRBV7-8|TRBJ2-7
TGTGCCAGCAGCTTAAGTAACGAGCAGTACTTC
CASSLSNEQYF
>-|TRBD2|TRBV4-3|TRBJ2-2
TGCGCCACCTCAGCGGGAGTAGGCTTCGGGGAGCTGTTTTTT
CATSAGVGFGELFF
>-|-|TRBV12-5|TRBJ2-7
TGTGCTAGTGGTTTGGACAAGTTCTCCTACGAGCAGTACTTC
CASGLDKFSYEQYF
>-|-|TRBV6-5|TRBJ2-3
TGTGCCAGCAGACCGGGGGAGACTAGCACAGATACGCAGTATTTT
CASRPGETSTDTQYF
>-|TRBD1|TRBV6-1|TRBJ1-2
TGTGCCAGCAGTGAACCCCGACAGGGACCTTATGGCTACACCTTC
CASSEPRQGPYGYTF
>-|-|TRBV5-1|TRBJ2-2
TGCGCCAGCAGCCAGGACAGATTCGGGGAGCTGTTTTTT
CASSQDRFGELFF
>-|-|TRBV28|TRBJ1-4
TGTGCCAGCTCTAGAAGGTTTCCTAAAAGGAGGGAAGGAGAAAAACTGTTTTTT
CASSRRFPKRREGEKLFF
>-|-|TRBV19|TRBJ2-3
TGTGCCAGTAGTATTTTTCTCGTGGCAACGGGCCCCACAGATACGCAGTATTTT
CASSIFLVATGPTDTQYF
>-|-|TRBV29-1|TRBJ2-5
TGCAGCGTCCACCCCCCAGGGAATCAAGAGACCCAGTACTTC
CSVHPPGNQETQYF
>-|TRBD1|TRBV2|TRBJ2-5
TGTGCCAGCAGGGTTGGACAGGCTGTCCTGGAGACCCAGTACTTC
CASRVGQAVLETQYF
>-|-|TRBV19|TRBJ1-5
TGTGCCAGTAGGGGTACAGGGTCGGGCCAGCCCCAGCATTTT
CASRGTGSGQPQHF
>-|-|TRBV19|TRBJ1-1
TGTGCCAGTAGTATCGGGGAGAACACTGAAGCTTTCTTT
CASSIGENTEAFF
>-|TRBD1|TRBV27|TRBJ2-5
TGTGCCAGCAGTGTCCGGGACAGGGAGACCCAGTACTTC
CASSVRDRETQYF
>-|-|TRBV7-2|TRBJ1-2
TGTGCCAGCAGCTTAATCGGTGCGGAGACCTATGGCTACACCTTC
CASSLIGAETYGYTF
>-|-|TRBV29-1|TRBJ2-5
TGCAGCGCAAGGGGGGGCGACGTACCAAGGGAGACCCAGTACTTC
CSARGGDVPRETQYF
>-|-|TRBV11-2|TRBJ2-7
TGTGCCAGCAGCTTAGTTTTCCAGCGGCAGTACTTC
CASSLVFQRQYF
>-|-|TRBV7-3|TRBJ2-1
TGTGCCAGCCCCTCGGGGACGGAGGGCTCCTACAATGAGCAGTTCTTC
CASPSGTEGSYNEQFF
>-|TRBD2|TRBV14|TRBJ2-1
TGTGCCAGCAGCCAAGCCAGCGGGGGATACAATGAGCAGTTCTTC
CASSQASGGYNEQFF
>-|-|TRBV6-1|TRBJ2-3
TGTGCCAGCAGTGAAGGGGTCCTAGGCACAGATACGCAGTATTTT
CASSEGVLGTDTQYF
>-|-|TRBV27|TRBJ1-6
TGTGCCAGCAATGAAGCGGGACCGTCAAATTCACCCCTCCACTTT
CASNEAGPSNSPLHF
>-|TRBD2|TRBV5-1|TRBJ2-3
TGCGCCAGCAGTACTCCCGGGACTAGAGATACGCAGTATTTT
CASSTPGTRDTQYF
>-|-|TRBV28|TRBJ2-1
TGTGCCAGCAGTTTACCAGTGGCATCCAATGAGCAGTTCTTC
CASSLPVASNEQFF
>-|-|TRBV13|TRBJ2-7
TGTGCCAGCAGCTTATCTTTGGGCGAGCAGTACTTC
CASSLSLGEQYF
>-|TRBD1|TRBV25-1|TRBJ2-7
TGTGCCAGCAGTGCCACAGGGGGCCTGTCCTACGAGCAGTACTTC
CASSATGGLSYEQYF
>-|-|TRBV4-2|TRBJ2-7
TGTGCCAGCAGCCAAGATTCGGTCGGGAGAGGGGGCTACGAGCAGTACTTC
CASSQDSVGRGGYEQYF
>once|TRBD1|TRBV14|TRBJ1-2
TGTGCCAGCAGCCAAGATACCCAGGGGGCAAATGGCTACACCTTC
CASSQDTQGANGYTF
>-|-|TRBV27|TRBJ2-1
TGTGCCAGCAGTCCTGTAGCGGTATACAATGAGCAGTTCTTC
CASSPVAVYNEQFF
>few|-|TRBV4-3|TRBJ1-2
TGCGCCAGCAGCCCGACGCAAGGGAGTTTTCAGGGCTACACCTTC
CASSPTQGSFQGYTF
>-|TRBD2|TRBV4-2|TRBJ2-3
TGTGCCAGCAGCTTGCCTAGCGGGGAGTATAGCACAGATACGCAGTATTTT
CASSLPSGEYSTDTQYF
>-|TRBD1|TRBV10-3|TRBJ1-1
TGTGCCATCAGTAGACAGGGGGCAAACACTGAAGCTTTCTTT
CAISRQGANTEAFF
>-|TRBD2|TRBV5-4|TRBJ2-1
TGTGCCAGCAGCGGGGGACTAGCGGACCTCTACAATGAGCAGTTCTTC
CASSGGLADLYNEQFF